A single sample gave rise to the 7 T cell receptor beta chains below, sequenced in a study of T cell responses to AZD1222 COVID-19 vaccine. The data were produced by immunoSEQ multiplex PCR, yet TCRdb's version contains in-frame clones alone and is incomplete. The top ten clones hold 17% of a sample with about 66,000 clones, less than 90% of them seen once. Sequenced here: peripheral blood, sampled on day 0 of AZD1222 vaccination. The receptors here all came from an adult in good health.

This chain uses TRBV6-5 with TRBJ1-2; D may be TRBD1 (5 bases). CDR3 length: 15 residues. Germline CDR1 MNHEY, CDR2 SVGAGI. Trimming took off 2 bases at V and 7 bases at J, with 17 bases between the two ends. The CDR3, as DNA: TGTGCCAGCAGTTACCGAGGAGGGGCCTCTGGTGGCTACACCTTC. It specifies CASSYRGGASGGYTF.

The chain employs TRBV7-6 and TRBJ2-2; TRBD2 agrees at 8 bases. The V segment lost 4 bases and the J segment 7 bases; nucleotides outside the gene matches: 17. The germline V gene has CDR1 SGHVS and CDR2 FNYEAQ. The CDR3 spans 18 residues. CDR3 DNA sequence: TGTGCCAGCAGCTCGGCCTTGAGAGCGGGAGAATTTGGCGGGGAGCTGTTTTTT. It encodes CASSSALRAGEFGGELFF. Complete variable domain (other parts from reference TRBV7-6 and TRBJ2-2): GAGVSQSPRYKVTKRGQDVALRCDPISGHVSLYWYRQALGQGPEFLTYFNYEAQQDKSGLPNDRFSAERPEGSISTLTIQRTEQRDSAMYRCASSSALRAGEFGGELFFGEGSRLTVL.

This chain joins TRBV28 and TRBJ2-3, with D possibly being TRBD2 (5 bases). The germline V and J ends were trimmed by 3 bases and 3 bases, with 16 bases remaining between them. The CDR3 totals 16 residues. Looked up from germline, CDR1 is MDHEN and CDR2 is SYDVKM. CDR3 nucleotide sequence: TGTGCCAGCAGTTTCCTTTCGGGAAGGGAAACAGATACGCAGTATTTT. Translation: CASSFLSGRETDTQYF.

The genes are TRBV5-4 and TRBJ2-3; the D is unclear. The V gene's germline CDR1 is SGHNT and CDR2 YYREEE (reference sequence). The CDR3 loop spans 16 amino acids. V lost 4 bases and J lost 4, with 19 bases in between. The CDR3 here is CASSPIRVGRSDTQYF. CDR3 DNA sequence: TGTGCCAGCAGCCCGATACGCGTCGGCCGGTCAGATACGCAGTATTTT.

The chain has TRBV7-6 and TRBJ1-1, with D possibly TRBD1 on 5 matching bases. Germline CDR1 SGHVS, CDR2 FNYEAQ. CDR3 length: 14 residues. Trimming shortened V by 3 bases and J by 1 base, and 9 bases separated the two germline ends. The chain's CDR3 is CASSLGRTNTEAFF. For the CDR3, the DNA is TGTGCCAGCAGCTTGGGACGAACGAACACTGAAGCTTTCTTT.

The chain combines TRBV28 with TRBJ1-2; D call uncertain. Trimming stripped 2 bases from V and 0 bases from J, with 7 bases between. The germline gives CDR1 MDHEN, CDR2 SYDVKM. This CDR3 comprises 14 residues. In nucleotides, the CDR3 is TGTGCCAGCAGTTTAGCTGGGGCTAACTATGGCTACACCTTC. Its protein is CASSLAGANYGYTF.

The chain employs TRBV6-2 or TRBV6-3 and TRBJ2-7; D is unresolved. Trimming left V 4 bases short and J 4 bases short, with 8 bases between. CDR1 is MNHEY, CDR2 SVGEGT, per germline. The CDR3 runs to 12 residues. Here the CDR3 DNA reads TGTGCCAGCAGTTTTAGGAGTTACGAGCAGTACTTC. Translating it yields CASSFRSYEQYF.